This T cell receptor (beta chain) comes out of a study of blood T cells in healthy people across ages. Primers used in a second PCR of about 7 to 11 cycles were a sample-barcoded 5' primer and a J-beta primer mix. Via MiXCR, TCRdb re-called the 5' RACE reads, giving one row per CDR3 protein. The table lists roughly 1.4 million distinct CDR3 sequences, approximately 59% of them singletons. The CDR3 totals 14 residues. V dropped 3 bases and J dropped 15; count of bases not matched to a gene: 10. In germline, CDR1 is MNHEY, CDR2 SMNVEV (reference sequence). Sequences were obtained from blood. The chain carries TRBV27 and TRBJ2-1; 11 positions match TRBD2. This sequence was found in a man between 18 and 35 years old in good health. This chain's CDR3 is CASSLGGRTSGLFF. The CDR3 bases are TGTGCCAGCAGTTTGGGTGGGAGGACTAGCGGGTTGTTCTTC.